The next 7 T cell receptor beta chains were all read from a single sample in a study of blood T cells in healthy people across ages. Alongside a J-beta primer mix, a sample-barcoded 5' primer served in a second PCR lasting roughly 7 to 12 cycles. TCRdb re-called the 5' RACE reads through MiXCR, storing one row per CDR3 protein. The sample carries 800,000 to 1,300,000 distinct CDR3 sequences, roughly 24% recorded once. The same specimen was also included in a second study, on T cells of mothers and their children.

Sample: blood. All receptors derive from a girl aged 2 to 9 in good health.

This chain uses TRBV6-5 with TRBJ2-7, with D unclear. Germline V gives CDR1 MNHEY, CDR2 SVGAGI. With 6 bases removed from V and 2 bases from J, the gap between germline ends came to 11 bases. There are 13 residues in the CDR3. CDR3 protein: CASSWRPTYEQYF. The CDR3 coding sequence is TGTGCCAGCAGCTGGAGACCTACCTACGAGCAGTACTTC.

A remark on this clonotype: Compared with germline, one end of the junction differs, possibly owing to a read error. This chain connects TRBV27 to TRBJ2-7; 7 bases are shared with TRBD1. Germline V lookup: CDR1 MNHEY, CDR2 SMNVEV (reference sequence). The CDR3 is made up of 14 amino acids. The CDR3 DNA reads as TGTGCCTGCAGTCGGACAGGTCGAAACTACGAGCAGTACTTC. This encodes CACSRTGRNYEQYF.

The V and J genes are TRBV10-1 and TRBJ1-1; D not resolved. Trimming removed 7 bases at V and 10 bases at J, with 19 bases between. In germline, CDR1 is WNHNN, CDR2 SYGVQD (reference sequence). The CDR3 totals 13 residues. CDR3 in amino acids: CASTNGSPASAFF. The CDR3, as DNA: TGCGCCAGCACCAACGGTTCCCCGGCGTCAGCTTTCTTT.

This clonotype came up a few times. This rearrangement joins TRBV20-1 to TRBJ2-1, with 8 bases that match TRBD2. Germline V gene sequence: CDR1 DFQATT, CDR2 SNEGSKA (reference sequence). V shed 3 bases and J 1 base; nucleotides not matched to a gene: 5. The CDR3 length is 15 residues. Here the CDR3 reads CSARYSGSSYNEQFF. The DNA of the CDR3 is TGCAGTGCTAGGTACAGCGGGAGTTCCTACAATGAGCAGTTCTTC.

The V and J genes are TRBV3-1 and TRBJ2-5, with D perhaps TRBD2 (6 bases). The germline CDR1 and CDR2 sequences are LGHDT and YNNKEL (reference sequence). The CDR3 runs to 15 residues. V was trimmed by 1 base and J by 4 bases, leaving 13 bases between them. CDR3 loop: CASSQATRGGETQYF. The CDR3 bases are TGTGCCAGCAGCCAAGCGACCCGGGGAGGAGAGACCCAGTACTTC.

Ten or more counts support this clonotype. The chain is built from TRBV12-3 or TRBV12-4 and TRBJ1-2; D unclear. The CDR3 runs to 12 residues. V lost 3 bases to trimming and J lost 2 bases, with 4 bases between them. The CDR3 protein is CASSFGNYGYTF. In nucleotides, the CDR3 is TGTGCCAGCAGTTTTGGGAACTATGGCTACACCTTC.

This clonotype showed up just a few times. The chain combines TRBV7-9 with TRBJ1-1; unclear D gene. CDR3 size: 13 residues. Germline CDR1 reads SEHNR; CDR2 reads FQNEAQ (reference sequence). V lost 5 bases, J lost 7 bases, and 14 bases lay in between. DNA of the CDR3: TGTGCCAGCAGCCCCCCGGGAGGTCTTGAAGCTTTCTTT. Encoded protein: CASSPPGGLEAFF.